This entry lists 8 T cell receptor beta chains sequenced from one sample in a study of cytomegalovirus exposure and HLA in healthy donors. The PCR used 60 Vbeta and 13 Jbeta primers. The table came from immunoSEQ multiplex PCR; TCRdb's copy has only in-frame clones and leaves some out. The sample holds just over 150,000 clones, 82% seen once. The specimen sequenced was PBMCs. Source of these receptors: a woman aged 45 to 65 in good health and CMV-seropositive.

The chain is built from TRBV18 and TRBJ1-2, with 9 bases matching TRBD1. V trimming: 5 bases; J trimming: 8 bases; junction bases outside the gene matches: 9. CDR1 KGHSH and CDR2 LQKENI come from the germline V gene. This CDR3 is 14 amino acids long. In DNA, the CDR3 is TGTGCCAGCTCATCGGGACAGGGAGGAGGAGGCTACACCTTC. Translating gives CASSSGQGGGGYTF.

The chain joins TRBV5-4 to TRBJ1-3; D perhaps matches TRBD1 (5 bases). This CDR3 has 13 residues. CDR1 is SGHNT and CDR2 is YYREEE in the germline V gene (reference sequence). The V gene lost 3 bases and the J gene lost 3 bases, with 7 bases spanning the gap. The DNA of the CDR3 is TGTGCCAGCAGCTGGAGGGGTGGAAACACCATATATTTT. This codes for CASSWRGGNTIYF.

V is TRBV27 and J is TRBJ2-5; D is perhaps TRBD2 (6 bases). The V and J ends lost 6 bases and 11 bases respectively, with 22 bases between them. Germline-derived CDR1 and CDR2 are MNHEY and SMNVEV (reference sequence). The CDR3 length is 14 residues. The CDR3 is CASSRPGTSGIQYF. The DNA for the CDR3 is TGTGCCAGCAGCCGGCCTGGGACTTCGGGTATTCAGTACTTC.

The CDR3 DNA follows: TGTGCCAGCAGTTTAGGGGGGTGGAACACCGGGGAGCTGTTTTTT. Protein product: CASSLGGWNTGELFF. The genes are TRBV27 and TRBJ2-2; D is perhaps TRBD2 (6 bases). CDR1 and CDR2 (germline): MNHEY, SMNVEV (reference sequence). CDR3 length: 15 amino acids. The ends were cut back, 2 bases at V and 1 base at J, with 8 bases in the middle.

The rearrangement links TRBV5-8 to TRBJ1-2; no reliable D call. The CDR3 spans 13 residues. The germline CDR1 and CDR2 sequences are SGHTS and YDEGEE. V lost 5 bases to trimming and J lost 4 bases, with 12 bases between them. The CDR3 sequence is CASRGPPGYGYTF. The CDR3 DNA sequence: TGTGCCAGCAGAGGCCCCCCGGGCTATGGCTACACCTTC.

The DNA of the CDR3 is TGCGCCAGCAGCTTGGACCCAGGGTACAACTATGGCTACACCTTC. Protein sequence: CASSLDPGYNYGYTF. V and J are TRBV5-1 and TRBJ1-2, with D possibly matching TRBD1 (5 bases). V lost 0 bases to trimming and J lost 2 bases, with 11 bases between them. CDR3 length: 15 amino acids. The germline gives CDR1 SGHRS, CDR2 YFSETQ.

This chain joins TRBV5-6 and TRBJ1-1; 10 bases fit TRBD1. The CDR3 has 16 amino acids. Germline lookup yields CDR1 SGHDT and CDR2 YYEEEE. After removal of 4 bases from V and 3 bases from J, the junction contained 9 bases not matched to a gene. DNA for the CDR3: TGTGCCAGCAGCGCGACGGGACAGGGGCGGTACACTGAAGCTTTCTTT. Its translation: CASSATGQGRYTEAFF.

The chain couples TRBV7-2 to TRBJ2-1, with D perhaps TRBD2 (6 bases). V dropped 4 bases and J dropped 0 bases, with 13 bases sitting between them. Germline V gives CDR1 SGHTA, CDR2 FQGNSA. CDR3 size: 16 residues. CDR3 region: CASSSVAGTSYNEQFF. In DNA, the CDR3 is TGTGCCAGCAGCTCCGTTGCGGGAACCTCCTACAATGAGCAGTTCTTC.